This T cell receptor beta chain was identified in a study of T cell repertoires in cytomegalovirus infection. CDR1 is MNHEY, CDR2 SVGAGI, per germline. The germline V and J ends were trimmed by 10 bases and 6 bases, with 12 bases remaining between them. The CDR3 spans 12 residues. TCRdb reprocessed the reads via MiXCR and lists one record per CDR3 protein. The data show 700,000 to 900,000 distinct CDR3 sequences, with about 29% seen just once and roughly 14% held by the top ten. Details on this clonotype: The antigen is undetermined.

The source is a human donor in good health (CMV status not recorded). Some clones in this sample may be carry-over from other donors' samples. This chain joins TRBV6-5 and TRBJ2-2; TRBD1 might be the D (6 bases). Sequenced here: cultured CD8+ T cells from PBMCs, sampled from culture after CMV antigen stimulation. DNA for the CDR3: TGTGCCACCTTTGGGGGCCCCGGGGAGCTGTTTTTT. Translation gives CATFGGPGELFF.